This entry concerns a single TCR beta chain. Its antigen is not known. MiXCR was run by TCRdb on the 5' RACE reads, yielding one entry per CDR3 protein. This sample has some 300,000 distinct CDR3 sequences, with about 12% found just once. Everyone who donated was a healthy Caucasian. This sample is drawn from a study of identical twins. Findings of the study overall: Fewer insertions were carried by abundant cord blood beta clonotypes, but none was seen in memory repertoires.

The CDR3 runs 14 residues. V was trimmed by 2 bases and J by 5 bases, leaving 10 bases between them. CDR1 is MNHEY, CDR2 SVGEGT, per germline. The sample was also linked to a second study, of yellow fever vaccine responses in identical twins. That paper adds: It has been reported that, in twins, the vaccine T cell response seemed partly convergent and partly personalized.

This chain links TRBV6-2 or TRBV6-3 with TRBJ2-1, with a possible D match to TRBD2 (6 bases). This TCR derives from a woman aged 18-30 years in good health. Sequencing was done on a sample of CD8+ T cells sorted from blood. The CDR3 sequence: CASSYLGGHNEQFF. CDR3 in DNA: TGTGCCAGCAGTTACCTCGGGGGTCACAATGAGCAGTTCTTC.